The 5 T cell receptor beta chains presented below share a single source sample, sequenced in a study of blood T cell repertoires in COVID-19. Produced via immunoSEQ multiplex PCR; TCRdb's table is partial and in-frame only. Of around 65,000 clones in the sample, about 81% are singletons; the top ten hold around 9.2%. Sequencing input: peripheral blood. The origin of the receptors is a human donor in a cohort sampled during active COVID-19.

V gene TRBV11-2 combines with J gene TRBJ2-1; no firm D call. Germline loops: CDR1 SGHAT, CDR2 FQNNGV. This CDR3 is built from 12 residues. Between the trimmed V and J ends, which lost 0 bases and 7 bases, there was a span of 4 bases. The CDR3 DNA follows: TGTGCCAGCAGCTTAGATATGAATGAGCAGTTCTTC. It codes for CASSLDMNEQFF.

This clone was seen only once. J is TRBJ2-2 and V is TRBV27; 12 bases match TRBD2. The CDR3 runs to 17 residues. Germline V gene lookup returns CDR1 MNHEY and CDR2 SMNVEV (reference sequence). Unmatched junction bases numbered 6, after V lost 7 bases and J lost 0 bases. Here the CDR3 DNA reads TGTGCCAGCACGGGACTAGCGGGCCTCTCGAACACCGGGGAGCTGTTTTTT. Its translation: CASTGLAGLSNTGELFF.

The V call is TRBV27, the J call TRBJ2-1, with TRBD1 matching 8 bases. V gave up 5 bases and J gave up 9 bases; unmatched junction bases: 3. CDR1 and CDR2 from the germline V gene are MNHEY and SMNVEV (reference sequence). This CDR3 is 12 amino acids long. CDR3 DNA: TGTGCCAGCAGTCCGACAGGGGTTGAGCAGTTCTTC. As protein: CASSPTGVEQFF.

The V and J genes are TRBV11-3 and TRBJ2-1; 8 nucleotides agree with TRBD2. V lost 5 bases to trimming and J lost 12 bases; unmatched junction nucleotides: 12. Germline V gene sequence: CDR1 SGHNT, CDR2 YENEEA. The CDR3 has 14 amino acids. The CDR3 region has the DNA TGTGCCAGCAGCCCCGGGGCGGGGGGAGGTGGGCAGTTCTTC. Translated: CASSPGAGGGGQFF.

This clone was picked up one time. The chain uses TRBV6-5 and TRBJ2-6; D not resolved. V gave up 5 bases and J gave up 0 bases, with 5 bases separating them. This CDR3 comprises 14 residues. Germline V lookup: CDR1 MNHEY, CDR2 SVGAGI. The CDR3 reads CASSPSSGANVLTF. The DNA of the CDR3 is TGTGCCAGCAGTCCTAGCTCTGGGGCCAACGTCCTGACTTTC.